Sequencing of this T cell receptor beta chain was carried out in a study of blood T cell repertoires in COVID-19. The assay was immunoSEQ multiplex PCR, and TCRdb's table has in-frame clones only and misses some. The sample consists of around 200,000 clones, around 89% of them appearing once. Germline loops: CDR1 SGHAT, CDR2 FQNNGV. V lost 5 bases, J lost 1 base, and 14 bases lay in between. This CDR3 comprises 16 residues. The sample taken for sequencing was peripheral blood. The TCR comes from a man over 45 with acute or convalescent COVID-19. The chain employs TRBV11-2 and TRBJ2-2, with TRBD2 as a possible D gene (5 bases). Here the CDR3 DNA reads TGTGCCAGCAGCCGTGTCGGGGTCGGGAACACCGGGGAGCTGTTTTTT. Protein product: CASSRVGVGNTGELFF.